This paragraph reports one T cell receptor (beta chain). This record comes from a study of blood T cell repertoires in COVID-19. Study in general: The cDNA or gDNA used as material had been derived from T cells, B-cell-depleted T cells, or PBMCs.

V lost 3 bases to trimming and J lost 4 bases, with 19 bases between them. CDR1 is SGHVS, CDR2 FQNEAQ, per germline. CDR3 length: 17 residues. As originally analysed: Estimation of nucleated cell counts relied on the amplification of reference gene primers. Generated by immunoSEQ multiplex PCR, the TCRdb table keeps only in-frame clones and is missing some. That table gives V, J and clone size, and the DNA gave D and trimming. The repertoire includes under 100,000 clones, 85% to 95% of them detected once, and roughly 6.4% sits in the top ten. Sequenced material: peripheral blood. The clonotype comes from a woman in her sixties with active COVID-19. The V call is TRBV7-8, the J call TRBJ2-1; a weak D match, TRBD2 (7 bases). The CDR3 bases are TGTGCCAGCAGCTTTACCGGGGGGCCTGGGTTATACAATGAGCAGTTCTTC. It specifies CASSFTGGPGLYNEQFF.